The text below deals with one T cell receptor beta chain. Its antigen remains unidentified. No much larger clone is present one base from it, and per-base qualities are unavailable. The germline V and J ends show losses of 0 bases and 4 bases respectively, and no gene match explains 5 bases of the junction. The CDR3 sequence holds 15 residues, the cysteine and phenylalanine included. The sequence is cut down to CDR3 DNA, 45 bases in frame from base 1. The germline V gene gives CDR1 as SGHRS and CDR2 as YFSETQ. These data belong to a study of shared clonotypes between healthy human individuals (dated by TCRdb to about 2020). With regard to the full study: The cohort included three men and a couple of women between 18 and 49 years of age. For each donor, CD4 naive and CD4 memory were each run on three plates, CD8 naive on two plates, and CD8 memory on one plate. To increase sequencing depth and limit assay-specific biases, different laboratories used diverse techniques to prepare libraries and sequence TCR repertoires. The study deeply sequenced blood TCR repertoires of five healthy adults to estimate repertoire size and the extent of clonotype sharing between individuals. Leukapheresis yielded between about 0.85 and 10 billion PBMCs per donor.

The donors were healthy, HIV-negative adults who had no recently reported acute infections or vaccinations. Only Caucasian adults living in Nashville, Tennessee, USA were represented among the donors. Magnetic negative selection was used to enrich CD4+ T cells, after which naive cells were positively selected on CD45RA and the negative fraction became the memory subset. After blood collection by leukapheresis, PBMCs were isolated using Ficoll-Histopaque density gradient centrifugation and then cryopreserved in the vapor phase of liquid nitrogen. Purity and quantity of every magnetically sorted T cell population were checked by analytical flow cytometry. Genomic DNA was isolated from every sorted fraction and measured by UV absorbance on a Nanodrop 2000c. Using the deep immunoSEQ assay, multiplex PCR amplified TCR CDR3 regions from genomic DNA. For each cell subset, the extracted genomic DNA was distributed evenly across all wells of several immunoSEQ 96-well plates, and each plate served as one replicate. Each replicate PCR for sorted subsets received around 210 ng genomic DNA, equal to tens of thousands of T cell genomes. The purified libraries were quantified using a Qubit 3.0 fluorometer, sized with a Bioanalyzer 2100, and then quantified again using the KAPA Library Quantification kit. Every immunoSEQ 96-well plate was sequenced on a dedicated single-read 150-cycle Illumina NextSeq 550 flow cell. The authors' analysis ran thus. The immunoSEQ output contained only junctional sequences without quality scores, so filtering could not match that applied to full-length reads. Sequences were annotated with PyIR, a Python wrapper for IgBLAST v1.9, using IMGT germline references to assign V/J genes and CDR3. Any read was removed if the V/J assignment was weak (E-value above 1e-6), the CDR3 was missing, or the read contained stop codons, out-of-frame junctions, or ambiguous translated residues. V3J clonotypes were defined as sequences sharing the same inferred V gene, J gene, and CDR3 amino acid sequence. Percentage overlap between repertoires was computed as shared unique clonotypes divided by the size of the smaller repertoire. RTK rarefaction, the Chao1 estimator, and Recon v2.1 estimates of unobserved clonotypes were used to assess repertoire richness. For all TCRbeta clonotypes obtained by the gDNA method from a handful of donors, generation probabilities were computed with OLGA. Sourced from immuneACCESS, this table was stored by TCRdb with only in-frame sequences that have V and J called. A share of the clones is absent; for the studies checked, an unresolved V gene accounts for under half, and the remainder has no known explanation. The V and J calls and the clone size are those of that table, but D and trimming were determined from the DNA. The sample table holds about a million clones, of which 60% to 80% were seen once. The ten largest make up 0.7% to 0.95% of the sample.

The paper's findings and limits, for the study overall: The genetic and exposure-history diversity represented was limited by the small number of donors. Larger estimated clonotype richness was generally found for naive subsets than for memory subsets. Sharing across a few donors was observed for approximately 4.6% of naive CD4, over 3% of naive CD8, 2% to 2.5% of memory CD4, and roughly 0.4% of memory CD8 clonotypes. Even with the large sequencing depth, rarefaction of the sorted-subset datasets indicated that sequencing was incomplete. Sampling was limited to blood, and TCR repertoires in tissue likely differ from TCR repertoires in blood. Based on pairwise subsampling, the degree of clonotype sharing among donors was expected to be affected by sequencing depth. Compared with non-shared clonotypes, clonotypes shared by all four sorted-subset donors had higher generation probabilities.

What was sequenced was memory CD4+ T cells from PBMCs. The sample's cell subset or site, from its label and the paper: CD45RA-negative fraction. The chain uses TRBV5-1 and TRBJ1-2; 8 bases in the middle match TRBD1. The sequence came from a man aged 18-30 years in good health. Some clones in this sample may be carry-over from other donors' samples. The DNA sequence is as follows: TGCGCCAGCAGCTTGGAAGGAACAGGGGGCTATGGCTACACCTTC. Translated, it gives CASSLEGTGGYGYTF. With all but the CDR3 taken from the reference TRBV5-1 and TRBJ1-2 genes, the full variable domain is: KAGVTQTPRYLIKTRGQQVTLSCSPISGHRSVSWYQQTPGQGLQFLFEYFSETQRNKGNFPGRFSGRQFSNSRSEMNVSTLELGDSALYLCASSLEGTGGYGYTFGSGTRLTVV.